Listed below are T cell receptor beta chains from one sample, sequenced in a study of regulatory T cells in long-lasting Graves disease. TCRdb used MiXCR to reprocess the multiplex PCR reads, holding one entry per CDR3 protein. The sample shows about 660,000 distinct CDR3 sequences, roughly 30% of them seen only once. The specimen comprised peripheral blood mononuclear cells (PBMCs), sampled when the disease was refractory, from a patient treated with antithyroid drugs. The source is a female donor with Graves disease. Each CDR3 is given with its conserved first and last residue. D genes are given only for firm matches. Only part of the rows carry a size: once, few, many, or a class if the clone is expanded.

TRBJ2-4 TRBV11-2 NA many CASSFGQGKNIQYF TGTGCCAGCAGTTTCGGGCAGGGAAAAAACATTCAGTACTTC
TRBJ2-3 TRBV27 TRBD2 few CASSSSGPSTDTQYF TGTGCCAGCAGTTCTAGCGGGCCTAGCACAGATACGCAGTATTTT
TRBJ2-7 TRBV11-1 TRBD2 many CASSFGTSVDEQYF TGTGCCAGCAGCTTCGGGACTAGTGTCGACGAGCAGTACTTC
TRBJ1-1 TRBV6-5 NA NA CASSYAGFNTEAFF TGTGCCAGCAGTTACGCGGGGTTTAACACTGAAGCTTTCTTT
TRBJ2-2 TRBV10-3 NA NA CAINTLGRLAGQGGGIGELFF TGTGCCATCAACACCTTGGGAAGACTAGCGGGACAGGGGGGCGGTATCGGGGAGCTGTTTTTT
TRBJ2-3 TRBV12-3/TRBV12-4 TRBD2 few CASSPRLAGRTDTQYF TGTGCCAGCAGTCCTAGACTAGCGGGCCGCACAGATACGCAGTATTTT
TRBJ1-2 TRBV28 NA many CASSWDTSNYGYTF TGTGCCAGCAGTTGGGACACCTCTAACTATGGCTACACCTTC
TRBJ1-2 TRBV28 NA NA CASSLLWGGGGCTF TGTGCCAGCAGCTTACTCTGGGGGGGCGGGGGCTGCACCTTC
TRBJ1-5 TRBV27 TRBD1 many CASRPGTGVGNQPQHF TGTGCCAGCAGGCCAGGGACAGGGGTTGGCAATCAGCCCCAGCATTTT
TRBJ2-5 TRBV2 TRBD2 NA CASRDPSGGHPQTQYF TGTGCCAGCAGGGATCCTAGCGGGGGCCATCCACAGACCCAGTACTTC